Listed below are T cell receptor beta chains from one sample, sequenced in a study of shared clonotypes between healthy human individuals. Clones were sequenced by immunoSEQ multiplex PCR, and TCRdb holds only the in-frame ones, with some missing. In the table there are about 2.4 million clones, 90% to 95% of which are singletons. Sequences were obtained from naive CD4+ T cells sorted from blood. Receptor source: a man aged 18-30 years in good health. Both conserved end residues are trimmed from each CDR3.

v_call,j_call,cdr3_aa
TRBV6-5,TRBJ1-6,ATRQLANYNSPLH
TRBV30,TRBJ2-5,AWSVSTGGAQY
TRBV18,TRBJ1-2,ASSPGGSSDYGYT
TRBV5-1,TRBJ1-2,ASSPDGIYGYT
TRBV29-1,TRBJ2-3,SVESDTQY
TRBV27,TRBJ1-6,ATPRPVDSPLH
TRBV2,TRBJ2-2,ASSMYMAGGSYTGELF
TRBV6-1,TRBJ1-2,ASSEGTGAYT
TRBV5-6,TRBJ2-7,ASSLVSTYEQY
TRBV6-1,TRBJ1-2,ASNVFRGSYGYT
TRBV29-1,TRBJ1-1,GHGRDNTEAF
TRBV18,TRBJ1-1,ASSPLVGGGNTEAF
TRBV4-3,TRBJ2-7,ASSLTRGGGYSGSDEQY
TRBV19,TRBJ2-3,ASSVGLAGVDTQY
TRBV5-1,TRBJ1-1,ASSPTRWAKNTEAF
TRBV7-8,TRBJ2-7,ASSLGAGALSYEQY
TRBV19,TRBJ2-1,ASSIPTLGSRIEQF
TRBV6-5,TRBJ1-4,ASSRAGEKLF
TRBV20-1,TRBJ2-1,SAISGNEQF
TRBV5-1,TRBJ1-3,ASSLTSVHSGNTIY
TRBV11-2,TRBJ2-1,ASSPKFNEQF
TRBV7-3,TRBJ2-2,ASSLGGPNTGELF
TRBV18,TRBJ2-6,ASSPGPSGANVLT
TRBV27,TRBJ1-1,ASSYRWAALNTEAF
TRBV7-3,TRBJ1-1,ASSLTRNTEAF
TRBV21-1,TRBJ1-1,APRGPTGDTEAF